A selection of T cell receptor beta chains follows, all from one sample in a study of radiotherapy plus CTLA-4 blockade in lung cancer. TCRdb's table, derived via immunoSEQ multiplex PCR, lists solely in-frame clones and lacks some. The data contain approximately 81,000 clones, more than 60% of them seen just once; the ten biggest clones take up 4%. The material sequenced was peripheral blood, taken from a patient treated with radiotherapy plus ipilimumab. Receptor source: a human donor with non-small cell lung cancer who had a partial response to radiotherapy plus ipilimumab. Some clones in this sample may be carry-over from other donors' samples. Both conserved end residues are part of each CDR3. The D gene is left open where the match is weak. Only some rows state a clone size, as once, few, many or a class for expanded clones.

size: NA; V: TRBV19; D: NA; J: TRBJ2-7; CDR3: CASSNRDIPYEQYF; DNA: TGTGCCAGTAGTAACCGGGACATCCCCTACGAGCAGTACTTC
size: NA; V: TRBV10-2; D: NA; J: TRBJ2-5; CDR3: CASSVSSVTQETQYF; DNA: TGCGCCAGCAGTGTCTCGAGCGTGACCCAGGAGACCCAGTACTTC
size: NA; V: TRBV9; D: NA; J: TRBJ2-5; CDR3: CASSVGGGAGVETQYF; DNA: TGTGCCAGCAGCGTAGGGGGGGGCGCGGGGGTCGAGACCCAGTACTTC
size: NA; V: TRBV14; D: TRBD2; J: TRBJ2-3; CDR3: CASSQGGRASTDTQYF; DNA: TGTGCCAGCAGCCAGGGCGGGAGGGCCAGCACAGATACGCAGTATTTT
size: few; V: TRBV5-5; D: NA; J: TRBJ1-2; CDR3: CASSLGGDPDYGYTF; DNA: TGTGCCAGCAGCTTGGGGGGGGATCCCGACTATGGCTACACCTTC
size: NA; V: TRBV29-1; D: NA; J: TRBJ2-3; CDR3: CSVELSGDTDTQYF; DNA: TGCAGCGTTGAACTGAGCGGAGACACAGATACGCAGTATTTT
size: NA; V: TRBV10-3; D: NA; J: TRBJ2-7; CDR3: CAISEGLSYEQYF; DNA: TGTGCCATCAGTGAGGGGCTCTCCTACGAGCAGTACTTC
size: NA; V: TRBV6-6; D: TRBD1; J: TRBJ1-3; CDR3: CASSYRAGTAGNTIYF; DNA: TGTGCCAGCAGTTACCGAGCCGGGACAGCTGGAAACACCATATATTTT
size: NA; V: TRBV6-5; D: TRBD1; J: TRBJ2-2; CDR3: CASRGQGAHTGELFF; DNA: TGTGCCAGCAGGGGACAGGGGGCACACACCGGGGAGCTGTTTTTT
size: few; V: TRBV6-6; D: NA; J: TRBJ1-3; CDR3: CASSSGVDSGNTIYF; DNA: TGTGCCAGCAGCAGCGGGGTTGATTCAGGAAACACCATATATTTT
size: NA; V: TRBV5-5; D: TRBD1; J: TRBJ1-4; CDR3: CASSLQGANEKLFF; DNA: TGTGCCAGCAGTTTACAGGGGGCTAATGAAAAACTGTTTTTT
size: NA; V: TRBV7-8; D: TRBD1; J: TRBJ2-7; CDR3: CASSSTTGGLNEQYF; DNA: TGTGCCAGCAGCAGCACGACAGGGGGCCTCAACGAGCAGTACTTC
size: NA; V: TRBV6-5; D: NA; J: TRBJ1-1; CDR3: CASSYAGEYRAFF; DNA: TGTGCCAGCAGTTACGCGGGAGAGTATAGGGCTTTCTTT
size: NA; V: TRBV5-6; D: TRBD1; J: TRBJ1-2; CDR3: CASNPTGGGYGYTF; DNA: TGTGCCAGCAATCCCACAGGGGGAGGGTATGGCTACACCTTC
size: NA; V: TRBV5-4; D: NA; J: TRBJ2-2; CDR3: CASSGTTGELFF; DNA: TGTGCCAGCAGCGGCACCACCGGGGAGCTGTTTTTT
size: NA; V: TRBV19; D: TRBD1; J: TRBJ2-7; CDR3: CASSMARDRGNEQYF; DNA: TGTGCCAGTAGTATGGCCCGAGACAGGGGAAACGAGCAGTACTTC
size: NA; V: TRBV7-2; D: TRBD1; J: TRBJ1-2; CDR3: CASSLPGQTEIYGYTF; DNA: TGTGCCAGCAGCTTACCGGGACAGACTGAAATTTATGGCTACACCTTC
size: NA; V: TRBV5-8; D: TRBD1; J: TRBJ2-1; CDR3: CASSLYPTGVAYNEQFF; DNA: TGTGCCAGCAGCTTATACCCCACAGGGGTAGCCTACAATGAGCAGTTCTTC
size: NA; V: TRBV5-6; D: NA; J: TRBJ1-4; CDR3: CASSYRGKANEKLFF; DNA: TGTGCCAGCAGTTATAGGGGGAAGGCTAATGAAAAACTGTTTTTT
size: NA; V: TRBV7-8; D: NA; J: TRBJ2-6; CDR3: CASSYPAVGANVLTF; DNA: TGTGCCAGCAGCTATCCGGCGGTAGGGGCCAACGTCCTGACTTTC
size: NA; V: TRBV6-9; D: TRBD1; J: TRBJ1-2; CDR3: CASSSRGSGQGANGYTF; DNA: TGTGCCAGCAGTTCAAGGGGGTCGGGACAGGGGGCGAATGGCTACACCTTC
size: NA; V: TRBV19; D: TRBD1; J: TRBJ1-5; CDR3: CASSIGQGVNQPQHF; DNA: TGTGCCAGTAGTATAGGACAGGGGGTCAATCAGCCCCAGCATTTT
size: few; V: TRBV27; D: NA; J: TRBJ1-2; CDR3: CASRPTGIYGYTF; DNA: TGTGCCAGCAGACCAACAGGGATCTATGGCTACACCTTC
size: once; V: TRBV6-1; D: NA; J: TRBJ2-2; CDR3: CASNFAGGTGELFF; DNA: TGTGCCAGCAATTTTGCAGGAGGGACCGGGGAGCTGTTTTTT
size: NA; V: TRBV7-6; D: NA; J: TRBJ2-1; CDR3: CASSPTGSKEQFF; DNA: TGTGCCAGCAGCCCAACGGGATCGAAGGAGCAGTTCTTC
size: few; V: TRBV5-4; D: NA; J: TRBJ2-3; CDR3: CASSWSGGADTQYF; DNA: TGTGCCAGCAGCTGGAGCGGCGGGGCAGATACGCAGTATTTT